This entry lists 20 T cell receptor beta chains sequenced from one sample in a study of blood T cell repertoires in COVID-19. The assay was immunoSEQ multiplex PCR, and TCRdb's table has in-frame clones only and misses some. Found here are some 240,000 clones, approximately 83% of them singletons; the top ten hold around 3.3%. The specimen sequenced was PBMCs or T cells enriched from blood (not recorded which). The receptors derive from a woman between 40 and 55 years old with acute COVID-19.

The chain combines TRBV5-1 with TRBJ2-2; D is ambiguous. There are 12 residues in the CDR3. The germline V and J ends were trimmed by 3 bases and 8 bases, with 8 bases remaining between them. CDR1 SGHRS and CDR2 YFSETQ come from the germline V gene. The CDR3: CASSSRNGELFF. CDR3 DNA: TGCGCCAGCAGCTCGAGAAATGGGGAGCTGTTTTTT.

The chain carries TRBV7-8 and TRBJ2-7; TRBD1 agrees at 12 bases. The CDR3 extends over 15 amino acids. With V trimmed by 4 bases and J by 4 bases, 5 bases remained unmatched. Germline assignment: CDR1 SGHVS and CDR2 FQNEAQ. The CDR3 loop reads CASSSPGQGAYEQYF. The CDR3 DNA follows: TGTGCCAGCAGCTCTCCGGGACAGGGGGCTTACGAGCAGTACTTC.

The chain couples TRBV4-1 to TRBJ2-3, with 9 bases aligning to TRBD2. The junction had 3 bases not matched to a gene; V was cut back by 2 bases and J by 6 bases. The CDR3 consists of 14 residues. The V gene's germline CDR1 is MGHRA and CDR2 YSYEKL. CDR3 protein: CASSQLLAGDTQYF. The CDR3 coding sequence is TGCGCCAGCAGCCAACTACTAGCGGGTGATACGCAGTATTTT.

The V and J genes are TRBV9 and TRBJ2-1; 11 nucleotides line up with TRBD2. V shed 0 bases, J shed 4 bases, and the junction held 3 bases outside the gene matches. Germline V gene lookup returns CDR1 SGDLS and CDR2 YYNGEE. The length of the CDR3 is 16 residues. CDR3 region: CASSVEASGRYNEQFF. For the CDR3, the DNA is TGTGCCAGCAGCGTAGAGGCTAGCGGGAGGTACAATGAGCAGTTCTTC.

This chain uses TRBV6-5 with TRBJ1-5, with 8 bases aligning to TRBD1. The germline CDR1 and CDR2 sequences are MNHEY and SVGAGI. The trim removed 6 bases at V and 8 bases at J, leaving 6 bases unmatched. CDR3 length: 13 residues. For the CDR3, the DNA is TGTGCCAGCAGCCTGGACAGGGATAAGCCCCAGCATTTT. Its protein product is CASSLDRDKPQHF.

This clone was seen once. The V gene is TRBV2, the J gene TRBJ2-1; 7 bases line up with TRBD1. CDR1 is SNHLY and CDR2 is FYNNEI in the germline V gene. CDR3 size: 13 residues. Losses at the gene ends were 6 bases for V and 7 bases for J; bases not matched to a gene: 6. In nucleotides, the CDR3 is TGTGCCAGCAGGGCGGACAGGCTTAATGAGCAGTTCTTC. The encoded protein is CASRADRLNEQFF.

Only a few counts were recorded for this clone. This chain links TRBV5-8 with TRBJ2-7, with 16 positions matching TRBD2. The CDR3 contains 17 residues. J was trimmed by 0 bases and V by 4 bases; bases with no gene match: 4. Germline CDR1 reads SGHTS; CDR2 reads YDEGEE. The CDR3 sequence is CASSRGLAGGFSYEQYF. The CDR3 coding sequence is TGTGCCAGCAGCCGGGGACTAGCGGGAGGGTTCTCCTACGAGCAGTACTTC.

The chain is built from TRBV29-1 and TRBJ1-5, with D possibly being TRBD1 (5 bases). Germline lookup yields CDR1 SQVTM and CDR2 ANQGSEA. Trimming took off 3 bases at V and 6 bases at J, with 12 bases between the two ends. The CDR3 runs to 13 residues. In DNA form, the CDR3 reads TGCAGCGTTGACGTGGGGCTTGGTCAGCCCCAGCATTTT. Translating it yields CSVDVGLGQPQHF.

This chain uses TRBV29-1 with TRBJ2-5, with TRBD1 matching 8 bases. V shed 4 bases and J 5 bases; nucleotides not matched to a gene: 3. CDR3 length: 12 residues. Germline CDR1 reads SQVTM; CDR2 reads ANQGSEA. In DNA form, the CDR3 reads TGCAGCGTTGGACAGGGGATCGAGACCCAGTACTTC. Translating it yields CSVGQGIETQYF.

The chain uses TRBV5-4 and TRBJ2-1, with TRBD2 matching 7 bases. Unmatched junction bases numbered 16, after V lost 0 bases and J lost 10 bases. The CDR3 is 17 amino acids. Germline lookup yields CDR1 SGHNT and CDR2 YYREEE (reference sequence). CDR3 bases: TGTGCCAGCAGCTTGGGCTTTGGGTCTAGCGGAGTCCAAGAGCAGTTCTTC. It translates to CASSLGFGSSGVQEQFF.

J is TRBJ2-7 and V is TRBV13; D is uncertain. Trimming removed 5 bases from V and 0 bases from J, with 11 bases in between. The CDR3 runs 14 residues. Germline V CDR1 and CDR2: PRHDT, FYEKMQ (reference sequence). The CDR3 DNA sequence: TGTGCCAGCAGCCCATCGGGTAGCTCCTACGAGCAGTACTTC. Translated, it gives CASSPSGSSYEQYF. The full variable domain, in which reference TRBV13 and TRBJ2-7 provide the parts outside the CDR3, is AAGVIQSPRHLIKEKRETATLKCYPIPRHDTVYWYQQGPGQDPQFLISFYEKMQSDKGSIPDRFSAQQFSDYHSELNMSSLELGDSALYFCASSPSGSSYEQYFGPGTRLTVT.

The rearrangement uses TRBV2 and TRBJ2-2; TRBD2 is a possible D gene (6 bases). The CDR3 spans 16 residues. V lost 1 base to trimming and J lost 4 bases, with 13 bases between them. Germline lookup yields CDR1 SNHLY and CDR2 FYNNEI. The CDR3 region is CASSEVGEVATGELFF. Here the CDR3 DNA reads TGTGCCAGCAGTGAAGTGGGGGAGGTGGCCACCGGGGAGCTGTTTTTT.

This chain connects TRBV11-1 to TRBJ2-1, with D possibly matching TRBD1 (5 bases). This CDR3 has 16 residues. The germline V gene has CDR1 SGHAT and CDR2 FQDESV (reference sequence). The V gene lost 5 bases and the J gene lost 5 bases, with 19 bases spanning the gap. The CDR3 loop reads CASSPLRGLAHNEQFF. CDR3 DNA: TGTGCCAGCAGCCCCTTAAGGGGCTTGGCTCACAATGAGCAGTTCTTC.

V and J are TRBV5-6 and TRBJ2-5, with D possibly being TRBD1 (6 bases). The V end lost 4 bases, the J end lost 1 base, and 8 bases lay between the germline ends. This CDR3 is built from 13 residues. In germline, CDR1 is SGHDT, CDR2 YYEEEE. Here the CDR3 DNA reads TGTGCCAGCAGCCAGGACAGCCAAGAGACCCAGTACTTC. Protein sequence: CASSQDSQETQYF. The full variable domain, completed using reference TRBV5-6 and TRBJ2-5, is DAGVTQSPTHLIKTRGQQVTLRCSPKSGHDTVSWYQQALGQGPQFIFQYYEEEERQRGNFPDRFSGHQFPNYSSELNVNALLLGDSALYLCASSQDSQETQYFGPGTRLLVL.

The gene calls are TRBV7-9 and TRBJ2-5; the match to TRBD1 covers 10 bases. Germline V gene sequence: CDR1 SEHNR, CDR2 FQNEAQ (reference sequence). This CDR3 region has 13 residues. V shed 7 bases and J 9 bases; nucleotides not matched to a gene: 8. CDR3 loop: CASTYGQGVAQYF. CDR3 bases: TGTGCCAGCACCTATGGACAGGGGGTTGCCCAGTACTTC.

This clone was seen a handful of times. The chain joins TRBV4-2 to TRBJ2-2; 13 bases map to TRBD2. Germline-derived CDR1 and CDR2 are LGHNA and YNFKEQ. The CDR3 is 17 residues long. V dropped 0 bases and J dropped 7; count of bases not matched to a gene: 5. CDR3 nucleotide sequence: TGTGCCAGCAGCCAAGAACTAGCGGGAGGGGGAGGCGGGGAGCTGTTTTTT. Protein product: CASSQELAGGGGGELFF.

This chain links TRBV4-2 with TRBJ2-2; 7 nucleotides agree with TRBD1. From germline, CDR1 is LGHNA and CDR2 YNFKEQ. The CDR3 runs 16 residues. V shed 4 bases, J shed 2 bases, and the junction held 7 bases outside the gene matches. The CDR3: CASSLGRQGNTGELFF. The CDR3 coding sequence is TGTGCCAGCAGCCTTGGCCGACAGGGAAACACCGGGGAGCTGTTTTTT.

The rearrangement uses TRBV12-1 and TRBJ2-5; TRBD2 is taken as the D call from the table, unchecked against the DNA. TRBV12-1 has pseudogene status. The CDR3 is 17 residues long. CDR3 loop: CASSSRTSGVSQETQYF. The CDR3 DNA reads as TGTGCCAGCAGCTCGAGGACTAGCGGGGTCTCCCAAGAGACCCAGTACTTC.

This sequence joins TRBV13 and TRBJ1-5, with a possible D match to TRBD1 (6 bases). This CDR3 comprises 15 residues. V lost 5 bases and J 3 bases, leaving 14 bases between the germline ends. CDR1 and CDR2 from the germline V gene are PRHDT and FYEKMQ (reference sequence). CDR3 sequence: CASSPSRGINQPQHF. The CDR3 DNA sequence: TGTGCCAGCAGCCCAAGTAGGGGGATCAATCAGCCCCAGCATTTT. Complete variable domain (other parts from reference TRBV13 and TRBJ1-5): AAGVIQSPRHLIKEKRETATLKCYPIPRHDTVYWYQQGPGQDPQFLISFYEKMQSDKGSIPDRFSAQQFSDYHSELNMSSLELGDSALYFCASSPSRGINQPQHFGDGTRLSIL.

The V and J genes are TRBV24-1 and TRBJ2-2; tentatively, D is TRBD1 (6 bases). V lost 9 bases and J 5 bases, leaving 15 bases between the germline ends. The germline gives CDR1 KGHDR, CDR2 SFDVKD. This CDR3 region has 14 residues. CDR3 protein: CATQQGPGTGELFF. In DNA form, the CDR3 reads TGTGCCACCCAACAGGGACCGGGGACCGGGGAGCTGTTTTTT.